This T cell receptor (beta chain) was observed in a study of blood T cell repertoires in COVID-19. Study context: COVID-19 samples from acute and convalescent phases originated in the United States, Italy and Spain. Nucleic acid was either cDNA or gDNA, and it came from T cells, B-cell-depleted T cells, or PBMCs.

V lost 3 bases and J lost 5; bases outside the gene matches: 3. The CDR3 loop spans 15 amino acids. Germline CDR1 and CDR2: SGHNT and YYREEE (reference sequence). In the study's own analysis: Counts of nucleated cells, estimated from reference gene primer amplification, were obtained. Sequencing used immunoSEQ multiplex PCR; TCRdb keeps in-frame clones, though not all of them. V, J and clone size were drawn from that table, and D and trimming were deduced from the DNA. In the table there are 150,000 to 200,000 clones, around 81% of which are singletons. Patients in Seattle were enrolled during active infection, then followed longitudinally.

The chain uses TRBV5-4 and TRBJ2-1, with TRBD2 matching over 12 bases. Sample: peripheral blood. The receptor's source is a woman aged 80 or older with COVID-19, enrolled during active disease. The CDR3 coding sequence is TGTGCCAGCAGCTCCCGACTAGCGGGAGACAATGAGCAGTTCTTC. Protein: CASSSRLAGDNEQFF.